Following are 20 T cell receptor beta chains from one sample sequenced in a study of blood T cells in healthy people across ages. The second PCR ran roughly 6 to 11 cycles with a sample-barcoded 5' primer and J-beta primers. TCRdb called the 5' RACE reads again in MiXCR, with one record for every CDR3 protein. The sample comprises more than 1,000,000 distinct CDR3 sequences, almost 25% of which are singletons, and around 0.75% rests with the top ten. These data also featured in a second study, about T cells of mothers and their children.

Sequencing was done on a sample of blood. The receptors shown here come from a girl aged 2-10 years in good health.

This clonotype came up a few times. The chain has TRBV10-3 and TRBJ2-5; no firm D call. CDR3 length: 13 residues. V was shortened by 6 bases and J by 1 base, with 9 bases between the two germline ends. Germline CDR1 is ENHRY and CDR2 is SYGVKD. Here the CDR3 reads CAISPDRQETQYF. Here the CDR3 DNA reads TGTGCCATCAGCCCGGACCGCCAAGAGACCCAGTACTTC.

J is TRBJ2-7 and V is TRBV13, with D uncertain. This CDR3 comprises 14 residues. The ends were cut back, 5 bases at V and 2 bases at J, with 13 bases in the middle. From germline, CDR1 is PRHDT and CDR2 FYEKMQ (reference sequence). Here the CDR3 reads CASSHALKPYEQYF. The CDR3 coding sequence is TGTGCCAGCAGCCATGCCTTGAAACCCTACGAGCAGTACTTC.

This clonotype was detected once. The CDR3 here is CASSPSARPIYGYTF. CDR3 nucleotides: TGTGCCAGCAGTCCCTCGGCCCGCCCCATCTATGGCTACACCTTC. The chain recombines TRBV28 with TRBJ1-2; D not certain. The CDR3 is 15 amino acids. CDR1 and CDR2 (germline): MDHEN, SYDVKM. Deletions cut 5 bases from V and 4 bases from J, with 17 bases between.

Only a few counts were recorded for this clonotype. J is TRBJ2-5 and V is TRBV6-2 or TRBV6-3; D remains unclear. V lost 7 bases and J lost 10, with 16 bases in between. CDR3 length: 12 amino acids. The germline CDR1 and CDR2 sequences are MNHEY and SVGEGT. The CDR3 DNA follows: TGTGCCAGCAATCGACCACGATGGGGCCAGTACTTC. Translated, it gives CASNRPRWGQYF.

The V call is TRBV29-1, the J call TRBJ2-3; TRBD2 is a possible D gene (6 bases). From germline, CDR1 is SQVTM and CDR2 ANQGSEA. The CDR3 runs to 15 residues. V was pared by 5 bases and J by 2 bases, with 17 bases between. The CDR3 sequence: CSVSGGEANTDTQYF. The CDR3 nucleotides are TGCAGCGTTAGTGGAGGGGAAGCCAACACAGATACGCAGTATTTT.

In its sample, this clonotype was seen a few times. The gene calls are TRBV9 and TRBJ2-1; TRBD2 matches 9 bases. The CDR3 is made up of 15 amino acids. The V gene end was trimmed by 0 bases and the J gene end by 7 bases; junction bases not matched to a gene: 5. CDR1 is SGDLS, CDR2 YYNGEE, per germline. CDR3 sequence: CASSVDSGRGNEQFF. DNA for the CDR3: TGTGCCAGCAGCGTAGATAGCGGGAGAGGGAATGAGCAGTTCTTC.

Points on this clonotype: A read error may produce the germline difference seen at one junction end. The chain carries TRBV5-1 and TRBJ2-7; D unclear. This CDR3 comprises 19 residues. CDR1 and CDR2 (germline): SGHRS, YFSETQ. Here the CDR3 DNA reads TGCGCCGGCAGCTTGTTTCTCTTATCGAACCACACCGGGTCGGACGAGCAGTACTTC. Amino acids: CAGSLFLLSNHTGSDEQYF. The variable domain in full, completed from reference TRBV5-1 and TRBJ2-7, reads KAGVTQTPRYLIKTRGQQVTLSCSPISGHRSVSWYQQTPGQGLQFLFEYFSETQRNKGNFPGRFSGRQFSNSRSEMNVSTLELGDSALYLCAGSLFLLSNHTGSDEQYFGPGTRLTVT.

This clonotype was found a few times. The chain is built from TRBV7-9 and TRBJ2-7, with a possible D match to TRBD1 (5 bases). V was trimmed by 5 bases and J by 4 bases, leaving 15 bases between them. The CDR3 is 14 residues long. CDR1 SEHNR and CDR2 FQNEAQ come from the germline V gene (reference sequence). The CDR3 is CASSGANSPYEQYF. In nucleotides, the CDR3 is TGTGCCAGCAGCGGGGCGAATTCCCCGTACGAGCAGTACTTC.

The chain carries TRBV27 and TRBJ1-2, with D uncertain. V was cut by 5 bases and J by 8 bases, with 15 bases left in between. This CDR3 is 13 amino acids long. From germline, CDR1 is MNHEY and CDR2 SMNVEV (reference sequence). CDR3 coding DNA: TGTGCCAGCAGTCTAACCCCGGGAGGGGGCTACACCTTC. It yields the protein CASSLTPGGGYTF.

The table lists this clonotype with a few counts. V usage is TRBV28 and J usage is TRBJ2-7; D is undetermined. CDR1 is MDHEN, CDR2 SYDVKM, per germline. The CDR3 is made up of 13 amino acids. V was clipped by 3 bases and J by 5 bases, with 11 bases between them. This CDR3 is CASSFQDQDEQYF. The CDR3 DNA reads TGTGCCAGCAGTTTTCAGGACCAAGACGAGCAGTACTTC.

The genes are TRBV3-1 and TRBJ2-5, with D possibly being TRBD1 (6 bases). Trimming cost V 5 bases and J 0 bases, with 13 bases left between them. The CDR3 is 15 residues long. Germline CDR1 is LGHDT and CDR2 is YNNKEL (reference sequence). CDR3 in amino acids: CASSSGTRYQETQYF. The CDR3 DNA reads as TGTGCCAGCAGCTCCGGGACACGGTACCAAGAGACCCAGTACTTC.

This chain links TRBV12-3 or TRBV12-4 with TRBJ1-2; D is unclear. CDR3 length equals 12 residues. The V end lost 6 bases, the J end lost 8 bases, and 13 bases lay between the germline ends. CDR3 DNA: TGTGCCAGCAGCCCGGATACACTGGGCTACACCTTC. Amino acid sequence: CASSPDTLGYTF.

This clonotype came up a few times. The genes are TRBV18 and TRBJ2-4; TRBD1 is a possible D gene (6 bases). Germline V gene sequence: CDR1 KGHSH, CDR2 LQKENI. This CDR3 has 13 residues. Trimming shortened V by 2 bases and J by 6 bases, and 8 bases separated the two germline ends. The CDR3 is CASSPGGSNIQYF. CDR3 DNA sequence: TGTGCCAGCTCACCAGGGGGCTCAAACATTCAGTACTTC.

Notes on this clonotype: Germline is not matched at one junction end, which may reflect a read error. This rearrangement joins TRBV24-1 to TRBJ2-5; 8 bases line up with TRBD1. The DNA end lines up better with TRBJ2-7; the J call may be wrong. Germline CDR1 KGHDR, CDR2 SFDVKD. The CDR3 length is 13 residues. DNA of the CDR3: TGTACCACCAGTGATGGACAGGGCTACGAGCAGTACTTC. Its translation: CTTSDGQGYEQYF.

This clonotype was recorded a few times. The chain has TRBV7-9 and TRBJ2-2, with D possibly TRBD2 on 7 matching bases. This CDR3 has 15 residues. The V end was cut by 5 bases, the J end by 4 bases, with 14 bases between. CDR1 and CDR2 from the germline V gene are SEHNR and FQNEAQ (reference sequence). The CDR3 region has the DNA TGTGCCAGCAGCACCCCGGGGGGCGTCACCGGGGAGCTGTTTTTT. It encodes CASSTPGGVTGELFF. The whole variable domain, remainder taken from reference TRBV7-9 and TRBJ2-2, is DTGVSQNPRHKITKRGQNVTFRCDPISEHNRLYWYRQTLGQGPEFLTYFQNEAQLEKSRLLSDRFSAERPKGSFSTLEIQRTEQGDSAMYLCASSTPGGVTGELFFGEGSRLTVL.

The V call is TRBV6-2 or TRBV6-3, the J call TRBJ1-1, with TRBD1 as a possible D gene (6 bases). The CDR3 runs 12 residues. Trimming took 2 bases from V and 10 from J, leaving 11 bases between them. Germline-derived CDR1 and CDR2 are MNHEY and SVGEGT. The CDR3 is CASSYDQGRAFF. The CDR3 bases are TGTGCCAGCAGTTACGACCAGGGGCGAGCTTTCTTT.

The rearrangement uses TRBV6-2 or TRBV6-3 and TRBJ2-7, with D perhaps being TRBD1 or TRBD2 (5 bases each). The CDR3 sequence is 18 residues long. CDR1 is MNHEY and CDR2 is SVGEGT in the germline V gene. V was clipped by 6 bases and J by 2 bases, with 26 bases between them. In DNA form, the CDR3 reads TGTGCCAGCAGAACGCGGGCCCTAGGGACCTTGTTTACCTACGAGCAGTACTTC. This sequence encodes CASRTRALGTLFTYEQYF.

This clonotype was seen a handful of times. The V call is TRBV7-3, the J call TRBJ2-5; TRBD2 agrees at 9 bases. In germline, CDR1 is SGHTA, CDR2 FQGTGA. V dropped 1 base and J dropped 1; count of bases not matched to a gene: 1. The CDR3 contains 15 residues. The CDR3 DNA reads as TGTGCCAGCAGCTTAATGCGGGGGGGCCAAGAGACCCAGTACTTC. It specifies CASSLMRGGQETQYF.

The genes are TRBV20-1 and TRBJ1-1; TRBD1 is a possible D gene (5 bases). CDR1 and CDR2 (germline): DFQATT, SNEGSKA (reference sequence). The CDR3 runs 14 residues. V dropped 0 bases and J dropped 3 bases, with 11 bases sitting between them. CDR3 sequence: CSARDIAGYTEAFF. The CDR3 region has the DNA TGCAGTGCTAGAGATATCGCAGGGTACACTGAAGCTTTCTTT.

The chain has TRBV5-1 and TRBJ1-2, with D perhaps matching TRBD1 (5 bases). Germline lookup yields CDR1 SGHRS and CDR2 YFSETQ. This CDR3 contains 15 residues. V dropped 4 bases and J dropped 2 bases, with 15 bases sitting between them. The DNA of the CDR3 is TGCGCCAGCAGCGGGGGGGGAACAAGAAACTATGGCTACACCTTC. This gives the protein CASSGGGTRNYGYTF.